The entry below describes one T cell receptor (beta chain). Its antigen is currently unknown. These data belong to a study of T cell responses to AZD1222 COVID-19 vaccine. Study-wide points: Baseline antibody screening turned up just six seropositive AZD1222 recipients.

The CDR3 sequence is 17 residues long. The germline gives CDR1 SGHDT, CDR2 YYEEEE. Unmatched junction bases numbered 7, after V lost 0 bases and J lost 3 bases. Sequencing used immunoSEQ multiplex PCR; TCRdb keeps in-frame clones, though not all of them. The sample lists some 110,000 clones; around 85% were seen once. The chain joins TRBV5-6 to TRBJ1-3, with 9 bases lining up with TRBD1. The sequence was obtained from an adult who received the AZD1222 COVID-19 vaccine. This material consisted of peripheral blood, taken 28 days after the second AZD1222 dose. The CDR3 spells CASSLGYRGLSGNTIYF. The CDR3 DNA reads TGTGCCAGCAGCTTGGGCTACAGGGGGCTAAGTGGAAACACCATATATTTT.